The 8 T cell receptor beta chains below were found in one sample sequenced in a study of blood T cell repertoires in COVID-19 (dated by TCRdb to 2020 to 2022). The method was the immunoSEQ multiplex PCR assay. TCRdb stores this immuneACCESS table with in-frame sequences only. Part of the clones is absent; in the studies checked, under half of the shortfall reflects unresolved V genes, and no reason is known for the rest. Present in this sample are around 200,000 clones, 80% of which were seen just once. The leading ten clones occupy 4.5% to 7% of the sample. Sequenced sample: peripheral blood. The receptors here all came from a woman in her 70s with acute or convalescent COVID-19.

As DNA, the CDR3 is TGCAGCGTCGAGGGGAGGGGATACGAGCAGTTCTTC. Translated, it gives CSVEGRGYEQFF. The genes are TRBV29-1 and TRBJ2-1; 7 nucleotides align to TRBD2. The CDR3 totals 12 residues. Losses at the gene ends were 6 bases for V and 10 bases for J; bases not matched to a gene: 9. CDR1 SQVTM and CDR2 ANQGSEA come from the germline V gene.

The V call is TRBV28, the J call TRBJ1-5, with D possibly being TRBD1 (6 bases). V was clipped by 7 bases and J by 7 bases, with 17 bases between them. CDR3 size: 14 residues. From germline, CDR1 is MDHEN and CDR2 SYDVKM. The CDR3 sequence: CASTRRDTGQPQHF. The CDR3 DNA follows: TGTGCCAGCACTCGACGGGACACAGGCCAGCCCCAGCATTTT.

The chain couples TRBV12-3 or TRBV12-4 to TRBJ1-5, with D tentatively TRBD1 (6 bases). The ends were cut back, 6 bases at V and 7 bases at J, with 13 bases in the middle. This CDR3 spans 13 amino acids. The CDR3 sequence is CASRADSTQPQHF. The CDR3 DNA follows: TGTGCCAGCAGGGCGGACAGCACACAGCCCCAGCATTTT.

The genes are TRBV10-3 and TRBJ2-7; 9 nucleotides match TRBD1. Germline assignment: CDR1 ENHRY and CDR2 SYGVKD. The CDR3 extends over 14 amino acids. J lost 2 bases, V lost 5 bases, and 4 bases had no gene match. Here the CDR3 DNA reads TGTGCCATCAGTAGGGACAGGGTCACCTACGAGCAGTACTTC. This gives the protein CAISRDRVTYEQYF.

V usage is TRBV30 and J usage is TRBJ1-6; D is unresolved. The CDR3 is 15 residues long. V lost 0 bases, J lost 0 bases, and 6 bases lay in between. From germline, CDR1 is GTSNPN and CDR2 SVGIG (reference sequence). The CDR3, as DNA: TGTGCCTGGAGTGTAACGAGCTCCTATAATTCACCCCTCCACTTT. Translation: CAWSVTSSYNSPLHF.

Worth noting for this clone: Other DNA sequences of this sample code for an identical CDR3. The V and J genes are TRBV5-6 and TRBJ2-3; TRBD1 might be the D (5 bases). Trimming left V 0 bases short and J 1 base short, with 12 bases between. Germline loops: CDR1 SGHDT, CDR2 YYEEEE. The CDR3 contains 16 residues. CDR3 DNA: TGTGCCAGCAGCTTGGTTGGGGCAGGTGGCACAGATACGCAGTATTTT. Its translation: CASSLVGAGGTDTQYF.

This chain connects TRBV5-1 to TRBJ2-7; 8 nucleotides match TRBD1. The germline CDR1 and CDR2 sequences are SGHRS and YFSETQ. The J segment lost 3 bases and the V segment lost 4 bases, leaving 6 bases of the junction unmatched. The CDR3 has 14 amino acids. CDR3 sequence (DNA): TGCGCCAGCAGCGACGGGACAGGACTCTACGAGCAGTACTTC. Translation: CASSDGTGLYEQYF.

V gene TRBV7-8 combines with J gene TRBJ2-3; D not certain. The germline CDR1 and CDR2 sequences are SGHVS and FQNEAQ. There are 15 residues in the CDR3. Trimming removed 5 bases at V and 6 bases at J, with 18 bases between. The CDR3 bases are TGTGCCAGCAGCCCCCCCAGTCCGAGGCAGGATACGCAGTATTTT. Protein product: CASSPPSPRQDTQYF.